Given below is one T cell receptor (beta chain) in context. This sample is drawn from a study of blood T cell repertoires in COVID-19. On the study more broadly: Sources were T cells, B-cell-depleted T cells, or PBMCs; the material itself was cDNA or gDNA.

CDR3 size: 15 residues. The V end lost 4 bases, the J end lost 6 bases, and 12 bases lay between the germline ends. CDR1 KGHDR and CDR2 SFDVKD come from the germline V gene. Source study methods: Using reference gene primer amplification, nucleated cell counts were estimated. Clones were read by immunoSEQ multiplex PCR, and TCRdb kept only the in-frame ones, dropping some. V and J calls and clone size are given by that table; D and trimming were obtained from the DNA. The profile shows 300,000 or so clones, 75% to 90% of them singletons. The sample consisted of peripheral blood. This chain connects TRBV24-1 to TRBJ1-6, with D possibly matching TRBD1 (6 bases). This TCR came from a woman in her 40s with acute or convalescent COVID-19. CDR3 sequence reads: CATSDAGDLNSPLHF. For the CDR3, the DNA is TGTGCCACCAGTGACGCAGGGGACCTTAATTCACCCCTCCACTTT.